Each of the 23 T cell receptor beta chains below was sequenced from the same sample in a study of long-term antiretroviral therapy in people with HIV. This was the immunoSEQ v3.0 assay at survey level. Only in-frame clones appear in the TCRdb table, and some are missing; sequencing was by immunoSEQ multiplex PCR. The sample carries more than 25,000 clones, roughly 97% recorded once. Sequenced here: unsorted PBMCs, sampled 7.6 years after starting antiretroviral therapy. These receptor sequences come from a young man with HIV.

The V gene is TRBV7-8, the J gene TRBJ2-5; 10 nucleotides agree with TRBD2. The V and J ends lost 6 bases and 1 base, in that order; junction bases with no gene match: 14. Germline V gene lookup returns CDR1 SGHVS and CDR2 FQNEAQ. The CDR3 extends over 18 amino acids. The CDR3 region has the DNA TGTGCCAGCAGGAGGTCACGGGCTTTAGCGGGAGGCCAAGAGACCCAGTACTTC. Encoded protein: CASRRSRALAGGQETQYF.

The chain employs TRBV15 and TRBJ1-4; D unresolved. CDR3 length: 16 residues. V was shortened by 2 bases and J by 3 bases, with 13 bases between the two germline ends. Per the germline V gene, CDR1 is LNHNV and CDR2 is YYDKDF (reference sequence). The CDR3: CATSRSYPGANEKLFF. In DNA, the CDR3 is TGTGCCACCAGCAGAAGTTATCCCGGGGCTAATGAAAAACTGTTTTTT.

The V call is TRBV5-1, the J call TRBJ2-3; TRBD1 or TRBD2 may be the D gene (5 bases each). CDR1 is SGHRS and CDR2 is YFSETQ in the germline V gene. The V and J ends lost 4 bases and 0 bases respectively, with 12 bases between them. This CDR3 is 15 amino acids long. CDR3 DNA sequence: TGCGCCAGCAGCATTACCGGGACGAGCACAGATACGCAGTATTTT. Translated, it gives CASSITGTSTDTQYF.

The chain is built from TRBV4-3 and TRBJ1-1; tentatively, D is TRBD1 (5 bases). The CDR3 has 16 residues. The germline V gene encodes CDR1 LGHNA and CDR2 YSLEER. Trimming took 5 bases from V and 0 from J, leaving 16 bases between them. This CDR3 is CASSGGPGGVNTEAFF. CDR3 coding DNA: TGCGCCAGCAGCGGAGGTCCGGGGGGAGTGAACACTGAAGCTTTCTTT.

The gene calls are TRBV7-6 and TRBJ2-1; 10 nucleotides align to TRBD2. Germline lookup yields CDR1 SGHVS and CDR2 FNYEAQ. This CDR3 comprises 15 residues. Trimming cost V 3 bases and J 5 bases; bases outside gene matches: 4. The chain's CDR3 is CASSFTSGVNNEQFF. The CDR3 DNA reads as TGTGCCAGCAGCTTCACTAGCGGGGTTAACAATGAGCAGTTCTTC.

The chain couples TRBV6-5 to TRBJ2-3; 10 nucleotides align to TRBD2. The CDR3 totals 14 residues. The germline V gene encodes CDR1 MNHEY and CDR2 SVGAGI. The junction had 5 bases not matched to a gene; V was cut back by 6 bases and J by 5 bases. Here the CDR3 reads CASRERGGIDTQYF. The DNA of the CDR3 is TGTGCCAGCAGAGAGCGGGGGGGCATAGATACGCAGTATTTT.

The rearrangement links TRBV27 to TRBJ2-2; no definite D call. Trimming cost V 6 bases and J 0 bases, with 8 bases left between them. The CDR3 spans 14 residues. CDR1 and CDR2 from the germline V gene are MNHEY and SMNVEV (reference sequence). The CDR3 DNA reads TGTGCCAGCAGATACATCTCGAACACCGGGGAGCTGTTTTTT. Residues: CASRYISNTGELFF.

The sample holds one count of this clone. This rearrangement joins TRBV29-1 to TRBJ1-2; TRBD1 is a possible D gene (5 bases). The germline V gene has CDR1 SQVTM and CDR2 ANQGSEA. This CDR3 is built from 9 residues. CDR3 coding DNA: TGCGCGGGTGACAGCCCCTACACCTTC. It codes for CAGDSPYTF.

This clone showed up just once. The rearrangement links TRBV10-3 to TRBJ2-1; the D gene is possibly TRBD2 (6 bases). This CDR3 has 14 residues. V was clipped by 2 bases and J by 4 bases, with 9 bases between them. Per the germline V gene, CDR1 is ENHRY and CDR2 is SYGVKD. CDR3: CAISERTTYNEQFF. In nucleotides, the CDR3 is TGTGCCATCAGTGAGAGGACTACTTACAATGAGCAGTTCTTC.

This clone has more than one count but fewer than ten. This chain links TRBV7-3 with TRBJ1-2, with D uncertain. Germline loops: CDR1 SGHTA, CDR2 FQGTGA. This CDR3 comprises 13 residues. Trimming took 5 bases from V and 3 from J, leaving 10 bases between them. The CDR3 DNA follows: TGTGCCAGCAGCCCAGACGGTTACTATGGCTACACCTTC. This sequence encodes CASSPDGYYGYTF.

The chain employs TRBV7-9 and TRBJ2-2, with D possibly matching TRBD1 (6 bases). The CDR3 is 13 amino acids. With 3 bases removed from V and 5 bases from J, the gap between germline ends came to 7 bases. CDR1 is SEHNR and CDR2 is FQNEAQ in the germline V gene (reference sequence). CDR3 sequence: CASSFGTTGELFF. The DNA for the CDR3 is TGTGCCAGCAGCTTCGGGACAACCGGGGAGCTGTTTTTT.

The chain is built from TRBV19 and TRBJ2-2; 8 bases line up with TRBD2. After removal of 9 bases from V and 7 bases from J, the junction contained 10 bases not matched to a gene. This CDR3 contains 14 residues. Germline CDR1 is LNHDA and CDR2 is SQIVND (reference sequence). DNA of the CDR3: TGTGCCAGCTGGGTGGCGGGAGGCCTCGGGGAGCTGTTTTTT. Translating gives CASWVAGGLGELFF.

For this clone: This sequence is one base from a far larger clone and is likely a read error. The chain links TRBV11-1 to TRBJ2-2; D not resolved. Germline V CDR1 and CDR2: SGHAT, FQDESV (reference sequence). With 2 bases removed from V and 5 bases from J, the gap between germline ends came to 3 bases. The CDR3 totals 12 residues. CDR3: CASSLTTGELFF. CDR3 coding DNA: TGTGCCAGCAGCTTAACAACCGGGGAGCTGTTTTTT.

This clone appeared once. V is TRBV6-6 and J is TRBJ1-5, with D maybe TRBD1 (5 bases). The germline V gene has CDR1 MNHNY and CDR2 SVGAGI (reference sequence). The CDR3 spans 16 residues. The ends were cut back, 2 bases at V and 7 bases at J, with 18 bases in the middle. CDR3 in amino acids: CASSYLLAGKTQPQHF. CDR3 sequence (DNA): TGTGCCAGCAGTTACCTCCTAGCAGGGAAGACCCAGCCCCAGCATTTT.

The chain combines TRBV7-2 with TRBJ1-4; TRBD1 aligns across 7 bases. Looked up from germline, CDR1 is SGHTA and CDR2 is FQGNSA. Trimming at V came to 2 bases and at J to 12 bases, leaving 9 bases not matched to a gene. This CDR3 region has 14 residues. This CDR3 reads CASSLTRRQGELFF. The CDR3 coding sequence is TGTGCCAGCAGCTTAACCCGACGACAGGGTGAACTGTTTTTT.

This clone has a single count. CDR3 sequence reads: CASSPGEETQYF. For the CDR3, the DNA is TGTGCCAGCTCACCGGGGGAGGAGACCCAGTACTTC. V gene TRBV18 combines with J gene TRBJ2-5; D tentatively fits TRBD1 or TRBD2 (5 bases each). Germline CDR1 is KGHSH and CDR2 is LQKENI. The CDR3 sequence is 12 residues long. The germline V and J ends were trimmed by 3 bases and 5 bases, with 7 bases remaining between them.

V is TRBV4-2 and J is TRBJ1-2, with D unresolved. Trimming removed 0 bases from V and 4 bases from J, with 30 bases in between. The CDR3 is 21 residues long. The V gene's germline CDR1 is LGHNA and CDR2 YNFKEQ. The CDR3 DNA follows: TGTGCCAGCAGCCAAGAATCCTCTCCATGGGGTTCGGCAGGAGGTCTCTATGGCTACACCTTC. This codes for CASSQESSPWGSAGGLYGYTF.

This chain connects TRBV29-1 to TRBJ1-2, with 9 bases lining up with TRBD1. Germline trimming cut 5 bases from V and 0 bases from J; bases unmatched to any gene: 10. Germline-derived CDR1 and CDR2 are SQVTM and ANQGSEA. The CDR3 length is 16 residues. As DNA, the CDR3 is TGCAGCGTTTTATCCGGGACAGGGAATACTAACTATGGCTACACCTTC. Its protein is CSVLSGTGNTNYGYTF. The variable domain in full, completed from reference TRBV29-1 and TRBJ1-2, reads SAVISQKPSRDICQRGTSLTIQCQVDSQVTMMFWYRQQPGQSLTLIATANQGSEATYESGFVIDKFPISRPNLTFSTLTVSNMSPEDSSIYLCSVLSGTGNTNYGYTFGSGTRLTVV.

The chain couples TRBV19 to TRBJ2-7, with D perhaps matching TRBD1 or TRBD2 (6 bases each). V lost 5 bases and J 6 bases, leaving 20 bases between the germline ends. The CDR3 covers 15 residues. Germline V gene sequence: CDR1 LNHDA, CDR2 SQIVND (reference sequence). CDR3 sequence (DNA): TGTGCCAGTAGTCACCGGGGGCCCCAGACGGGCGAGCAGTACTTC. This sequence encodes CASSHRGPQTGEQYF.

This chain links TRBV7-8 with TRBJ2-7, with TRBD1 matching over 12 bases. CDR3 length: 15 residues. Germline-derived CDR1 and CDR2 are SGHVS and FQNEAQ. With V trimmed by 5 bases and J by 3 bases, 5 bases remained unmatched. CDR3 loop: CASSDRDRGHYEQYF. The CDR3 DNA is TGTGCCAGCAGCGACCGGGACAGGGGGCACTACGAGCAGTACTTC.

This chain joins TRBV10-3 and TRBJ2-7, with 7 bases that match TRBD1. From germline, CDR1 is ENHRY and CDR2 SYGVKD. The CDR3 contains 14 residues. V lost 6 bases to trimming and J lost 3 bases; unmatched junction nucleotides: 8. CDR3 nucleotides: TGTGCCATCAGCGCCACCGGGACAGACTACGAGCAGTACTTC. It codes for CAISATGTDYEQYF.

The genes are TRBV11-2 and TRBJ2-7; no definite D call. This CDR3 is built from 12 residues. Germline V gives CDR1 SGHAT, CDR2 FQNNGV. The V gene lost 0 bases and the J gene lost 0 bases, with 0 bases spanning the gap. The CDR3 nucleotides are TGTGCCAGCAGCTTAGACTCCTACGAGCAGTACTTC. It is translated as CASSLDSYEQYF.

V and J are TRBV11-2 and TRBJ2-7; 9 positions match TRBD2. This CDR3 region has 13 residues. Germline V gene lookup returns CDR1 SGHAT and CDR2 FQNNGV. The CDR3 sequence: CVSRGLAPHEQYF. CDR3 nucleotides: TGTGTCTCGAGGGGACTAGCCCCCCACGAGCAGTACTTC.